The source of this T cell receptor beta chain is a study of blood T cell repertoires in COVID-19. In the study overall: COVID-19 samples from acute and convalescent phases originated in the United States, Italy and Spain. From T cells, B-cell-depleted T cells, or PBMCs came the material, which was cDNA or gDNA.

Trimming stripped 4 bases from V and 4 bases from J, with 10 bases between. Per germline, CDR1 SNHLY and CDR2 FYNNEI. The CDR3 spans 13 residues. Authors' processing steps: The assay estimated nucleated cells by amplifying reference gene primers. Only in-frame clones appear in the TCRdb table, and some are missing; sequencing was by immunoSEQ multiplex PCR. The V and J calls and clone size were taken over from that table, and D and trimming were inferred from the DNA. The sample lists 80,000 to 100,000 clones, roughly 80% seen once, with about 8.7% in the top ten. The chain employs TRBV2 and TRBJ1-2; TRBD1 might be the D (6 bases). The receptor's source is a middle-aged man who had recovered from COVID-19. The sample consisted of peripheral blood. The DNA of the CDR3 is TGTGCCAGCAGTGCACAGGGCTTCTATGGCTACACCTTC. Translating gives CASSAQGFYGYTF.